Sequencing of this T cell receptor beta chain was carried out in a study of blood T cell repertoires in COVID-19. Study-level background: In each case, the material was cDNA or gDNA derived from T cells, B-cell-depleted T cells, or PBMCs.

Profiling relied on immunoSEQ multiplex PCR, and the TCRdb table lists in-frame clones only, not all of them. The sample has around 90,000 clones, roughly 90% seen once. The CDR3 spans 13 residues. The germline V and J ends were trimmed by 4 bases and 6 bases, with 13 bases remaining between them. CDR1 and CDR2 from the germline V gene are SEHNR and FQNEAQ (reference sequence). J is TRBJ2-7 and V is TRBV7-9; D perhaps matches TRBD1 (6 bases). Sequencing was done on a sample of peripheral blood. This receptor was obtained from a male donor with acute or convalescent COVID-19. The CDR3: CASSSNRATEQYF. The CDR3 coding sequence is TGTGCCAGCAGCTCAAACAGGGCTACCGAGCAGTACTTC.